This T cell receptor (beta chain) was retrieved from a study of CD8 T cells in ankylosing spondylitis. The V gene's germline CDR1 is SGHAT and CDR2 FQNNGV. CDR3 length: 13 amino acids. V shed 4 bases and J shed 8 bases, with 14 bases lying between them. This clonotype was seen a handful of times. As yet, its antigen is unknown. Points from the study as a whole: It was reported that disease-linked clones were significantly enriched in matched ankylosing spondylitis synovial fluid. Characteristic, it appeared, of ankylosing spondylitis blood was a TCR beta motif of eight or nine highly homologous variants. Some motif variants were previously reported in reactive arthritis synovial fluid and blood. Relatively scarce in peripheral blood, disease-linked clones were CD8+.

Libraries for TCR beta were made by quantitative 5'-RACE with molecular barcodes. TCRdb used MiXCR to reprocess the 5' RACE reads, holding one entry per CDR3 protein. The repertoire consists of approximately 520,000 distinct CDR3 sequences, with about 5.4% occurring once and the leading ten covering around 3.5%. Sequenced: blood, either unsorted or a sorted T cell fraction (not recorded which). This chain links TRBV11-2 with TRBJ1-1, with D unclear. The receptor was derived from a male donor with ankylosing spondylitis. The CDR3 region is CASSWGPAIEAFF. CDR3 coding DNA: TGTGCCAGCAGCTGGGGTCCTGCGATCGAAGCTTTCTTT.